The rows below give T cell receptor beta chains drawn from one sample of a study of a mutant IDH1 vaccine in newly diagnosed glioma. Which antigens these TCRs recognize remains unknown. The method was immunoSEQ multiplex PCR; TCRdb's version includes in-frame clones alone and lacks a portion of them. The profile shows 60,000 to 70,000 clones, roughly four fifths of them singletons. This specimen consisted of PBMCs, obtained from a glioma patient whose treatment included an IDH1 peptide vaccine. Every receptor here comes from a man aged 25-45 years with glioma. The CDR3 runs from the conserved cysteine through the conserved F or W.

CASRAMGRNTEAFF | TRBJ1-1 | TRBV6-1
CASSFQGNQPQHF | TRBJ1-5 | TRBV10-2
CASSTMDSMTQPQHF | TRBJ1-5 | TRBV9
CASSIAAILYSTDTQYF | TRBJ2-3 | TRBV19
CASSFPPGYGNEKLFF | TRBJ1-4 | TRBV27
CASSAGQGASYEQYF | TRBJ2-7 | TRBV5-8
CASSYTGGWNTEAFF | TRBJ1-1 | TRBV6-6
CASSFRAGNQPQHF | TRBJ1-5 | TRBV7-2
CASTVEGGSYYGYTF | TRBJ1-2 | TRBV9
CASSSTGGIPYEQYF | TRBJ2-7 | TRBV7-6
CASSYPGDEQFF | TRBJ2-1 | TRBV6-6
CASSLERLVGNTGELFF | TRBJ2-2 | TRBV11-3
CASSETAGGRDTQYF | TRBJ2-3 | TRBV2
CASSFGLGRGNYGYTF | TRBJ1-2 | TRBV6-5
CASSERDTQYF | TRBJ2-3 | TRBV6-1
CASSSAGGQLSKNIQYF | TRBJ2-4 | TRBV5-1
CASSGGGQGEVYGYTF | TRBJ1-2 | TRBV28
CASSSLDRNTEAFF | TRBJ1-1 | TRBV5-6
CATSRGQGGTNEKLFF | TRBJ1-4 | TRBV15
CASSYRGGYEKLFF | TRBJ1-4 | TRBV28
CASSQQGSSGANVLTF | TRBJ2-6 | TRBV2
CASSLDSGSTDTQYF | TRBJ2-3 | TRBV5-1
CSVSSVSDTEAFF | TRBJ1-1 | TRBV29-1
CASTYRTDSYGYTF | TRBJ1-2 | TRBV19
CASSPRGNYGYTF | TRBJ1-2 | TRBV27
CASSQVPVTMNTEAFF | TRBJ1-1 | TRBV4-1
CASSPPVAGASYEQYF | TRBJ2-7 | TRBV18
CASSPHSALADTQYF | TRBJ2-3 | TRBV4-1
CASVGDPANTGELFF | TRBJ2-2 | TRBV10-1
CASSEKKLSGNTIYF | TRBJ1-3 | TRBV10-1
CASSVSTVTGELFF | TRBJ2-2 | TRBV9
CASRGIGSYEQYF | TRBJ2-7 | TRBV19
CASSLLVGGPNEQFF | TRBJ2-1 | TRBV7-9
CASSDSSGDGYTF | TRBJ1-2 | TRBV6-1
CASSLSSGDYEQFF | TRBJ2-1 | TRBV7-6
CASSPFRPGLEGGELFF | TRBJ2-2 | TRBV7-6
CSVDPTGRAFF | TRBJ1-1 | TRBV29-1
CASSPGSTGNQPQHF | TRBJ1-5 | TRBV18
CASSKGVGSQETQYF | TRBJ2-5 | TRBV7-8
CASNWASNQPQHF | TRBJ1-5 | TRBV19
CASSFGGQGGNEQFF | TRBJ2-1 | TRBV28
CASSLPMNNSPLHF | TRBJ1-6 | TRBV27
CASSEADGGPYGYTF | TRBJ1-2 | TRBV6-1
CSGESSYEQYF | TRBJ2-7 | TRBV20-1
CASSPRRAESSYNEQFF | TRBJ2-1 | TRBV18
CASSGDRSYEQYF | TRBJ2-7 | TRBV9
CAIRRMTGANTEAFF | TRBJ1-1 | TRBV10-3
CASSSGQLAKNIQYF | TRBJ2-4 | TRBV10-1
CASSLDRWGAVSTDTQYF | TRBJ2-3 | TRBV7-9
CASSRIEGAQRRTLHF | TRBJ1-6 | TRBV10-2
CASSDYTDTQYF | TRBJ2-3 | TRBV2
CASSLNQILNTEAFF | TRBJ1-1 | TRBV5-6
CASSLDINYGYTF | TRBJ1-2 | TRBV6-6